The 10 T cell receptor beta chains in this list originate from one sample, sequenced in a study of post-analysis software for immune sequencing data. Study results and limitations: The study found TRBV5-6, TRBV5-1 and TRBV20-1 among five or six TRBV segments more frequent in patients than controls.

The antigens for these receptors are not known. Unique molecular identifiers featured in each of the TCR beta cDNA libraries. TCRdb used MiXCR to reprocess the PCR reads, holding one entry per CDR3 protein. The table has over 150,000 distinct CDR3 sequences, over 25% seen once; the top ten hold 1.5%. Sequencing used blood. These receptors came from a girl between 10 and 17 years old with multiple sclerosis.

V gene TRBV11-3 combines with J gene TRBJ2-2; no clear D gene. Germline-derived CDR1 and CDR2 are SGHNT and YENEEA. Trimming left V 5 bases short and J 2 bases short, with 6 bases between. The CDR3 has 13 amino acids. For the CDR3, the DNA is TGTGCCAGCAGCCCCCATAACACCGGGGAGCTGTTTTTT. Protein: CASSPHNTGELFF.

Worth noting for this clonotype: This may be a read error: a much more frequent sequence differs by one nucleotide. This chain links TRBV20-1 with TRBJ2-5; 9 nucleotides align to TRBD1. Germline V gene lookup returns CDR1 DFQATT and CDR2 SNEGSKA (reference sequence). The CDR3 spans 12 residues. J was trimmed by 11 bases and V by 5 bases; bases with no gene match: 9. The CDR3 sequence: CSAGDRENEQYF. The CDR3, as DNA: TGCAGTGCTGGGGACAGGGAAAATGAGCAGTACTTC.

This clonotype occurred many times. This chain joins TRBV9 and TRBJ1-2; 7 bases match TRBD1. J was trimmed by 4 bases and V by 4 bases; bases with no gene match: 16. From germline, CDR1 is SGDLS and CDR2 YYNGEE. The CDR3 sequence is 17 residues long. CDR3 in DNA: TGTGCCAGCAGCCCACGCCCAGGGGGATCCCTGACCTATGGCTACACCTTC. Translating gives CASSPRPGGSLTYGYTF.

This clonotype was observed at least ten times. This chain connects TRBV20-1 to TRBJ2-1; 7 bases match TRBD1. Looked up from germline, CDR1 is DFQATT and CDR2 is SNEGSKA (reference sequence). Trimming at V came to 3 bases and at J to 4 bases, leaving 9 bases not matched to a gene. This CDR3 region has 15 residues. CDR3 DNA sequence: TGCAGTGCTAGCGGTGGACAGGCCCCTTACAATGAGCAGTTCTTC. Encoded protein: CSASGGQAPYNEQFF.

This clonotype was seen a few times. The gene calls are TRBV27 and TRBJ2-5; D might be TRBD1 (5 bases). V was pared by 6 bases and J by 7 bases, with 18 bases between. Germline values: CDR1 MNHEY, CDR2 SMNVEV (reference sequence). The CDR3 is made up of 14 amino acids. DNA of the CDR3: TGTGCCAGCAGGACGACAGTGTCCTCCTGGACCCAGTACTTC. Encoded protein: CASRTTVSSWTQYF.

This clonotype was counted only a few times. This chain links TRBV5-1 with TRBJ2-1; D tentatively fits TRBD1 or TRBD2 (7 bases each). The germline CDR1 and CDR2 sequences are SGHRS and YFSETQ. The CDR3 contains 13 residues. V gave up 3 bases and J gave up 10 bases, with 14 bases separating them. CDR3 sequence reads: CASSWRQGGEQFF. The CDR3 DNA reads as TGCGCCAGCAGCTGGCGACAGGGAGGGGAGCAGTTCTTC.

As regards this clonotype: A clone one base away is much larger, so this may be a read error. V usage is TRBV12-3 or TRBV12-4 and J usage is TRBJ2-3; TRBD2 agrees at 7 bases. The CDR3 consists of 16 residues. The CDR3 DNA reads TGTACCAGCAGCCGAGGACTAGTCCTTAGCACAGATACGCAGTATTTT. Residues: CTSSRGLVLSTDTQYF.

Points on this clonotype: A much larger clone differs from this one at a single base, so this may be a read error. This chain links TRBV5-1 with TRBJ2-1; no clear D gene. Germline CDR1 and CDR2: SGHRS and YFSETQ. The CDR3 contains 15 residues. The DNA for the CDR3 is TGCGCCAGCAGCTTGCCCAGGTCGGGTACGAATGAGCAGTTGTTC. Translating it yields CASSLPRSGTNEQLF.

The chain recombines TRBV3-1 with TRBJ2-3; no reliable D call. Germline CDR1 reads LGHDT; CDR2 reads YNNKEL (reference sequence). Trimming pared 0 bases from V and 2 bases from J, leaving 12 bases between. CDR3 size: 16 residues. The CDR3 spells CASSQEQTTYTDTQYF. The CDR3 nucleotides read TGTGCCAGCAGCCAAGAGCAGACGACATACACAGATACGCAGTATTTT.

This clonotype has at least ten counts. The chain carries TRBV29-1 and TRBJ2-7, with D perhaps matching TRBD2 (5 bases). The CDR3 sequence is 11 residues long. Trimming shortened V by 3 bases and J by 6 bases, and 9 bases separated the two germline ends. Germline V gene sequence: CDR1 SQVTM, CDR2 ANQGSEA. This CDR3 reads CSVERGPEQYF. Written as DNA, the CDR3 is TGCAGCGTTGAGCGAGGGCCCGAGCAGTACTTC.